Listed below are T cell receptor beta chains from one sample, sequenced in a study of CD8 T cells in ankylosing spondylitis. MiXCR, run by TCRdb on the 5' RACE reads, gives a single entry per CDR3 protein. This sample has around 480,000 distinct CDR3 sequences, with roughly a sixth found just once. The sample consisted of blood, either unsorted or a sorted T cell fraction (not recorded which). These receptors came from a male donor with ankylosing spondylitis. Both conserved end residues are part of each CDR3. A D gene is named only where the DNA matches it firmly. Where a row states a size, it is once, few, many or the class of an expanded clone; other rows omit it.

J gene: TRBJ1-2; V gene: TRBV6-5; clone size: -; D gene: -; CDR3 DNA: TGTGCCAGCAGTTACTCGACACCAGGGTCTAGTGGCTACACCTTC; CDR3 protein: CASSYSTPGSSGYTF
J gene: TRBJ2-5; V gene: TRBV3-1; clone size: few; D gene: -; CDR3 DNA: TGTGCCAGCAGCCAAGATCTTAGGGTTAAGGAGACCCAGTACTTC; CDR3 protein: CASSQDLRVKETQYF
J gene: TRBJ1-5; V gene: TRBV20-1; clone size: -; D gene: -; CDR3 DNA: TGCAGTGCTAGTAGGGACTCCAATCAGCCCCAGCATTTT; CDR3 protein: CSASRDSNQPQHF
J gene: TRBJ1-3; V gene: TRBV6-5; clone size: -; D gene: -; CDR3 DNA: TGTGCCAGCAGTTACTCGGGGGAGGCTGGAAACACCATATATTTT; CDR3 protein: CASSYSGEAGNTIYF
J gene: TRBJ1-2; V gene: TRBV10-2; clone size: few; D gene: -; CDR3 DNA: TGCGCCAGCAGTGAGGGCCACTTTGGTGGCTACACCTTC; CDR3 protein: CASSEGHFGGYTF
J gene: TRBJ1-5; V gene: TRBV12-3/TRBV12-4; clone size: many; D gene: -; CDR3 DNA: TGTGCCAGCAGTTTAAAGGGTGGTCAGCCCCAGCATTTT; CDR3 protein: CASSLKGGQPQHF
J gene: TRBJ1-1; V gene: TRBV12-3/TRBV12-4; clone size: many; D gene: TRBD1; CDR3 DNA: TGTGCCAGCACCGGCCAGACAGGGGTAGGCACTGAAGCTTTCTTT; CDR3 protein: CASTGQTGVGTEAFF
J gene: TRBJ1-3; V gene: TRBV3-1; clone size: few; D gene: -; CDR3 DNA: TGTGCCAGCAGCCAAGGGTTCGGAAACACCATATATTTT; CDR3 protein: CASSQGFGNTIYF
J gene: TRBJ1-5; V gene: TRBV20-1; clone size: -; D gene: -; CDR3 DNA: TGCAGTGCAAGAACCTCGAGTGGCAATCAGCCCCAGCATTTT; CDR3 protein: CSARTSSGNQPQHF
J gene: TRBJ1-1; V gene: TRBV9; clone size: -; D gene: -; CDR3 DNA: TGTGCCAGCAGCGTAGCTTGGGGAGCCCGAGCTTTCTTT; CDR3 protein: CASSVAWGARAFF
J gene: TRBJ2-1; V gene: TRBV29-1; clone size: many; D gene: -; CDR3 DNA: TGCAGCGTTGTCGGGAGCTCCTACAATGAGCAGTTCTTC; CDR3 protein: CSVVGSSYNEQFF
J gene: TRBJ2-1; V gene: TRBV5-5; clone size: few; D gene: TRBD1; CDR3 DNA: TGTGCCAGCAGCACAGAGACAGGGGAGACATCTGAGCAGTTCTTC; CDR3 protein: CASSTETGETSEQFF
J gene: TRBJ2-1; V gene: TRBV4-1; clone size: -; D gene: TRBD2; CDR3 DNA: TGCGCCAGCAGCCTGGGTAGCGGGGGGGCCACAGAGCAGTTCTTC; CDR3 protein: CASSLGSGGATEQFF
J gene: TRBJ1-5; V gene: TRBV7-8; clone size: -; D gene: TRBD1; CDR3 DNA: TGTGCCAGCAGCTTAACTCGGGACAGCCAAATACCCCAGCATTTT; CDR3 protein: CASSLTRDSQIPQHF
J gene: TRBJ2-1; V gene: TRBV7-2; clone size: few; D gene: TRBD2; CDR3 DNA: TGTGCCAGCAGCTTAGCTACTAGCGCTAACAATGAGCAGTTCTTC; CDR3 protein: CASSLATSANNEQFF
J gene: TRBJ2-5; V gene: TRBV2; clone size: -; D gene: TRBD2; CDR3 DNA: TGTGCCAGCAGTGAACGGCGGGGGGGCTCCCAAGAGACCCAGTACTTC; CDR3 protein: CASSERRGGSQETQYF
J gene: TRBJ1-6; V gene: TRBV11-1; clone size: -; D gene: -; CDR3 DNA: TGTGCCAGCAGCTTAACCCGGGACGCCTCACCCCTTAATTCACCCCTCCACTTT; CDR3 protein: CASSLTRDASPLNSPLHF
J gene: TRBJ2-7; V gene: TRBV11-2; clone size: -; D gene: TRBD2; CDR3 DNA: TGTGCCAGCACCACCTTCGGGGGGGGCCTGGGGGAGCAGTACTTC; CDR3 protein: CASTTFGGGLGEQYF
J gene: TRBJ2-6; V gene: TRBV6-5; clone size: -; D gene: TRBD1; CDR3 DNA: TGTGCCAGCAGTTCGTCAGGGGGCGTAGCTGGGGCCAACGTCCTGACTTTC; CDR3 protein: CASSSSGGVAGANVLTF
J gene: TRBJ2-2; V gene: TRBV4-1; clone size: many; D gene: -; CDR3 DNA: TGCGCCAGCAGCCAAGCTGTTTGGACCGGGGAGCTGTTTTTT; CDR3 protein: CASSQAVWTGELFF
J gene: TRBJ2-1; V gene: TRBV6-5; clone size: -; D gene: -; CDR3 DNA: TGTGCCAGCAGTTTCTATCTGGGAAATGAGCAGTTCTTC; CDR3 protein: CASSFYLGNEQFF
J gene: TRBJ2-7; V gene: TRBV20-1; clone size: few; D gene: -; CDR3 DNA: TGCAGTGCTGAATCAAGGTACGAGCAGTACTTC; CDR3 protein: CSAESRYEQYF
J gene: TRBJ1-6; V gene: TRBV12-3/TRBV12-4; clone size: -; D gene: -; CDR3 DNA: TGTGCCAGCAGTTTAATTTTCGACAGCAATAATTCACCCCTCCACTTT; CDR3 protein: CASSLIFDSNNSPLHF
J gene: TRBJ2-1; V gene: TRBV20-1; clone size: many; D gene: TRBD1; CDR3 DNA: TGCAGTGCTAGCTTGGCTTTAGGACAGGGTATGGTCTTC; CDR3 protein: CSASLALGQGMVF
J gene: TRBJ1-2; V gene: TRBV2; clone size: -; D gene: -; CDR3 DNA: TGTGCCAGCAGTGGCCAGGGGTTGGGCTACACCTTC; CDR3 protein: CASSGQGLGYTF
J gene: TRBJ2-5; V gene: TRBV29-1; clone size: few; D gene: -; CDR3 DNA: TGCAGCGGCGAACGGGGTGAGACCCAGTACTTC; CDR3 protein: CSGERGETQYF
J gene: TRBJ2-5; V gene: TRBV7-9; clone size: few; D gene: TRBD1; CDR3 DNA: TGTGCCAGCAGCCCGGGGACAGGGAGGTTGGAGACCCAGTACTTC; CDR3 protein: CASSPGTGRLETQYF
J gene: TRBJ2-7; V gene: TRBV5-6; clone size: -; D gene: -; CDR3 DNA: TGTGCCAGCAGCGTCAGGCCCCAATCCTACGAGCAGTACTTC; CDR3 protein: CASSVRPQSYEQYF
J gene: TRBJ1-4; V gene: TRBV7-8; clone size: few; D gene: TRBD1; CDR3 DNA: TGTGCCAGCAGCGGGCGACAGGGCCCTAGTGAAAAACTGTTTTTT; CDR3 protein: CASSGRQGPSEKLFF
J gene: TRBJ2-7; V gene: TRBV7-2; clone size: few; D gene: TRBD1; CDR3 DNA: TGTGCCAGCAGCGACAGGGTTGGCGAGCAGTACTTC; CDR3 protein: CASSDRVGEQYF
J gene: TRBJ1-2; V gene: TRBV7-2; clone size: few; D gene: -; CDR3 DNA: TGTGCCAGCAGCTTAGCTCTTTCCAGTAACTATGGCTACACCTTC; CDR3 protein: CASSLALSSNYGYTF
J gene: TRBJ1-2; V gene: TRBV6-1; clone size: -; D gene: -; CDR3 DNA: TGTGCCAGCAGTGGGTCAATCTATGGCTACACCTTC; CDR3 protein: CASSGSIYGYTF
J gene: TRBJ2-5; V gene: TRBV7-4; clone size: few; D gene: TRBD1; CDR3 DNA: TGTGCCAGCAGCTCAAGTAGGGGGACAGAGAAAGAGACCCAGTACTTC; CDR3 protein: CASSSSRGTEKETQYF
J gene: TRBJ1-5; V gene: TRBV28; clone size: -; D gene: -; CDR3 DNA: TGTGCCAGCACCCCGGGATTTCGAAGCAATCAGCCCCAGCATTTT; CDR3 protein: CASTPGFRSNQPQHF
J gene: TRBJ1-6; V gene: TRBV7-2; clone size: few; D gene: -; CDR3 DNA: TGTGCCAGCAGCTTAAATTCGGCCAGGGCCACTTCACCCCTCCACTTT; CDR3 protein: CASSLNSARATSPLHF
J gene: TRBJ1-6; V gene: TRBV6-1; clone size: -; D gene: -; CDR3 DNA: TGTGCCAGCAGTAAGGACAGCAGCTCCTATAATTCACCCCTCCACTTT; CDR3 protein: CASSKDSSSYNSPLHF
J gene: TRBJ1-1; V gene: TRBV9; clone size: few; D gene: -; CDR3 DNA: TGTGCCAGCAGCGTAGTGCCGAACACTGAAGCTTTCTTT; CDR3 protein: CASSVVPNTEAFF
J gene: TRBJ1-1; V gene: TRBV7-9; clone size: -; D gene: -; CDR3 DNA: TGTGCCAGCAGCCCCTCGGAGCACAACACTGAAGCTTTCTTT; CDR3 protein: CASSPSEHNTEAFF
J gene: TRBJ2-7; V gene: TRBV6-5; clone size: few; D gene: -; CDR3 DNA: TGTGCCAGCAGTTTAGGACAGACAATCTACGAGCAGTACTTC; CDR3 protein: CASSLGQTIYEQYF
J gene: TRBJ1-1; V gene: TRBV12-5; clone size: few; D gene: -; CDR3 DNA: TGTGCTAGTGGCCCTTCGGGCAGGGTCAACACTGAAGCTTTCTTT; CDR3 protein: CASGPSGRVNTEAFF
J gene: TRBJ2-5; V gene: TRBV6-6; clone size: -; D gene: -; CDR3 DNA: TGTGCCAGCAGTTGGTTGGGGTTGCAGACCCAGTACTTC; CDR3 protein: CASSWLGLQTQYF
J gene: TRBJ1-3; V gene: TRBV7-8; clone size: few; D gene: TRBD1; CDR3 DNA: TGTGCCAGCAGCCCGCTAGACAGGGGATTCTCTGGAAACACCATATATTTT; CDR3 protein: CASSPLDRGFSGNTIYF
J gene: TRBJ2-1; V gene: TRBV20-1; clone size: -; D gene: TRBD2; CDR3 DNA: TGCAGTGCTACCTCGGGACTAGCGCTCAACAATGAGCAGTTCTTC; CDR3 protein: CSATSGLALNNEQFF
J gene: TRBJ1-3; V gene: TRBV20-1; clone size: -; D gene: -; CDR3 DNA: TGCAGTGCTAGTGTGATGGAAAAAAACACCATATATTTT; CDR3 protein: CSASVMEKNTIYF
J gene: TRBJ2-2; V gene: TRBV9; clone size: -; D gene: -; CDR3 DNA: TGTGCCAGCAGCACACAGGGAACCACCGGGGAGCTGTTTTTT; CDR3 protein: CASSTQGTTGELFF
J gene: TRBJ2-2; V gene: TRBV7-3; clone size: few; D gene: TRBD2; CDR3 DNA: TGTGCCAGCAGCCCCGGACTAGCGGGAGGAACGAACACCGGGGAGCTGTTTTTT; CDR3 protein: CASSPGLAGGTNTGELFF
J gene: TRBJ2-1; V gene: TRBV5-1; clone size: -; D gene: TRBD2; CDR3 DNA: TGCGCCAGCAGCGGGGGGGACTTCCAGAGCTCCTACAATGAGCAGTTCTTC; CDR3 protein: CASSGGDFQSSYNEQFF
J gene: TRBJ2-7; V gene: TRBV20-1; clone size: -; D gene: TRBD2; CDR3 DNA: TGCAGTGCCCTACTAGCGGGAGAATACGAGCAGTACTTC; CDR3 protein: CSALLAGEYEQYF
J gene: TRBJ1-6; V gene: TRBV20-1; clone size: few; D gene: -; CDR3 DNA: TGCAGTGCTAGACCCTCACCCCTCCACTTT; CDR3 protein: CSARPSPLHF
J gene: TRBJ2-7; V gene: TRBV11-2; clone size: -; D gene: TRBD2; CDR3 DNA: TGTGCCAGCAGCTTAGATGGTTCCGGGAGGGACGAGCAGTACTTC; CDR3 protein: CASSLDGSGRDEQYF
J gene: TRBJ2-3; V gene: TRBV28; clone size: -; D gene: -; CDR3 DNA: TGTGCCAGCTTACCACCTAGCACAGATACGCAGTATTTT; CDR3 protein: CASLPPSTDTQYF
J gene: TRBJ2-2; V gene: TRBV23-1; clone size: -; D gene: -; CDR3 DNA: -; CDR3 protein: CASSHPADRGTPGSCFF
J gene: TRBJ1-3; V gene: TRBV5-1; clone size: many; D gene: -; CDR3 DNA: TGCGCCAGCTCAGGAGGCAGCTCTGGAAACACCATATATTTT; CDR3 protein: CASSGGSSGNTIYF
J gene: TRBJ2-5; V gene: TRBV29-1; clone size: few; D gene: -; CDR3 DNA: TGCAGCGTTGAAGGGAAGGATACGGAGACCCAGTACTTC; CDR3 protein: CSVEGKDTETQYF
J gene: TRBJ2-1; V gene: TRBV20-1; clone size: -; D gene: -; CDR3 DNA: TGCAGTGCTAGAGATTCTTACTCGCCGCCCTACAATGAGCAGTTCTTC; CDR3 protein: CSARDSYSPPYNEQFF